This T cell receptor (beta chain) is from a study of CD8+ T cells in alopecia areata. Study outcomes and limitations: In scalp, tofacitinib significantly decreased clonality and expanded CD8+ clones among the top 100.

Sequencing relied on a cDNA template that was reverse transcribed from extracted RNA. Method: immunoSEQ multiplex PCR; TCRdb's copy keeps in-frame clones and lacks some. Of a few hundred thousand clones in the sample, 50% to 75% were seen once. Treatment described: oral pan-JAK inhibitor, 5-10 mg twice daily. This clone was detected a few times. What it recognizes is unknown. Other nucleotide sequences in the sample specify the same CDR3. The CDR3 runs to 14 residues. Per the germline V gene, CDR1 is GTSNPN and CDR2 is SVGIG (reference sequence). With 0 bases removed from V and 4 bases from J, the gap between germline ends came to 12 bases.

This rearrangement joins TRBV30 to TRBJ2-5; weak D call: TRBD1 (5 bases). This specimen consisted of CD4+ T cells sorted from blood, obtained at roughly week 52, from a patient treated with tofacitinib. The clonotype was recovered from a human donor with alopecia areata. The CDR3 is CAWSVQGAGETQYF. Written as DNA, the CDR3 is TGTGCCTGGAGTGTCCAAGGGGCTGGAGAGACCCAGTACTTC.